This TCR beta chain was retrieved from a study of cytomegalovirus exposure and HLA in healthy donors. In germline, CDR1 is MDHEN, CDR2 SYDVKM. The ends lost 6 bases at V and 4 bases at J; junction bases unmatched: 8. The CDR3 covers 14 residues. Study findings and constraints: In an earlier analysis, in some 500 donors, most V segments appeared productive either ~87% or ~30% of the time.

Participants comprised healthy donors of bone marrow. Points on this clone: The antigen is not known.

The study ran its PCR with 60 Vbeta and 13 Jbeta primers. Measured with immunoSEQ multiplex PCR; TCRdb has only the in-frame clones, and not every one. The sample holds 130,000 or so clones; approximately 87% are singletons and the top ten take about 5.5%. This sequence was found in a woman under 40 in good health and CMV-seronegative. The rearrangement joins TRBV28 to TRBJ2-7; TRBD2 aligns across 8 bases. Sequencing was carried out using PBMCs. The CDR3 sequence: CASRLSGKLYEQYF. CDR3 sequence (DNA): TGTGCCAGCAGACTTAGCGGGAAGCTTTACGAGCAGTACTTC. The full variable domain, in which reference TRBV28 and TRBJ2-7 provide the parts outside the CDR3, is DVKVTQSSRYLVKRTGEKVFLECVQDMDHENMFWYRQDPGLGLRLIYFSYDVKMKEKGDIPEGYSVSREKKERFSLILESASTNQTSMYLCASRLSGKLYEQYFGPGTRLTVT.